These T cell receptor beta chains were read from a single sample in a study of PD-L1 blockade in urothelial cancer. Generated by immunoSEQ multiplex PCR, the TCRdb table keeps only in-frame clones and is missing some. The sample includes 40,000 to 60,000 clones, roughly 80% of them seen just once. Here the sequenced sample was PBMCs, taken around atezolizumab (anti-PD-L1) treatment. The receptors shown here come from a man in his sixties or seventies with urothelial cancer. CDR3s leave out the opening cysteine and the closing phenylalanine or tryptophan. The order of the fields is J gene, clone size, V gene, CDR3 protein. The listing skips clone size in some rows; elsewhere it reads once, few, many or a size class.

>TRBJ1-5|-|TRBV6-5
ASSTGEAGQPQH
>TRBJ1-5|-|TRBV28
ASSLLGRGWEPQH
>TRBJ2-2|-|TRBV30
AWSRVGTPNTGELF
>TRBJ1-5|-|TRBV6-5
ASRFRAGGNQPQH
>TRBJ1-2|-|TRBV30
AWTHRGTPEGGYT
>TRBJ1-2|-|TRBV30
AWSRDRTYGYT
>TRBJ2-6|-|TRBV19
ASTIRDSGANVLT
>TRBJ2-1|-|TRBV2
ASRTGLGLGNEQF
>TRBJ1-1|-|TRBV30
AWSARMGLRGTEAF
>TRBJ2-1|-|TRBV19
ASSIVGRQF
>TRBJ1-3|-|TRBV5-1
ASSLGKGGPGNTIY
>TRBJ1-2|-|TRBV28
ASSSDSFYGYT
>TRBJ2-4|once|TRBV5-1
ASSLGASENIQY
>TRBJ2-1|-|TRBV27
ASCGGSSYNEQF
>TRBJ2-3|-|TRBV5-4
ASSFPSGSSTDTQY
>TRBJ2-7|-|TRBV19
ASSRSGSLHEQY
>TRBJ1-1|-|TRBV7-6
ASSTLGLAEAF
>TRBJ1-5|-|TRBV5-8
ASSKGPGQPQH
>TRBJ2-1|-|TRBV30
ACTTGTGYGNEQF
>TRBJ2-7|-|TRBV30
AWSVPASGSLTYEQY
>TRBJ1-5|-|TRBV5-1
ASSPTRGPPQPQH
>TRBJ2-2|-|TRBV11-2
ASSLDLAGNGELF
>TRBJ2-2|few|TRBV30
AWKRLANTGELF
>TRBJ2-1|-|TRBV6-1
ASTLSGLLNEQF